These 31 T cell receptor beta chains originate from one sample sequenced in a study of cytomegalovirus exposure and HLA in healthy donors. Using immunoSEQ multiplex PCR, the repertoire was profiled, and TCRdb retains in-frame clones only, with some absent. The sample holds approximately 150,000 clones; about nine tenths are singletons and the top ten take 3.5% to 5%. The source material was PBMCs. The receptors originated from a man aged 18-30 years in good health and CMV-seropositive.

The chain carries TRBV18 and TRBJ1-5; no definite D call. This CDR3 region has 13 residues. V lost 6 bases, J lost 7 bases, and 13 bases lay in between. Germline CDR1 KGHSH, CDR2 LQKENI. CDR3 region: CASSLNKEQPQHF. CDR3 nucleotides: TGTGCCAGCTCTCTCAACAAGGAGCAGCCCCAGCATTTT.

This chain links TRBV9 with TRBJ1-1; the D gene is possibly TRBD1 (5 bases). V shed 1 base and J shed 5 bases, with 12 bases lying between them. Germline CDR1 reads SGDLS; CDR2 reads YYNGEE. The CDR3 has 14 residues. The CDR3 loop is CASSVTWGETEAFF. CDR3 nucleotides: TGTGCCAGCAGCGTAACCTGGGGGGAAACTGAAGCTTTCTTT.

The chain joins TRBV29-1 to TRBJ2-7, with 10 nucleotides matching TRBD2. With 7 bases clipped from V and 0 bases from J, the junction kept 3 bases outside the gene matches. The germline CDR1 and CDR2 sequences are SQVTM and ANQGSEA. The length of the CDR3 is 13 residues. CDR3 protein: CSASGGSSYEQYF. Written as DNA, the CDR3 is TGCAGCGCTAGCGGGGGCAGCTCCTACGAGCAGTACTTC.

Concerning this clone: The same CDR3 arises from other DNA sequences in this sample as well. The chain employs TRBV5-1 and TRBJ1-2; possibly TRBD1 for D (6 bases). CDR1 and CDR2 (germline): SGHRS, YFSETQ. The germline V and J ends were trimmed by 3 bases and 4 bases, with 7 bases remaining between them. The CDR3 length is 12 residues. CDR3 bases: TGCGCCAGCAGCTCGGACAGCTATGGCTACACCTTC. Amino acids: CASSSDSYGYTF.

V usage is TRBV27 and J usage is TRBJ1-1; tentatively, D is TRBD1 (5 bases). Per the germline V gene, CDR1 is MNHEY and CDR2 is SMNVEV (reference sequence). Trimming stripped 8 bases from V and 6 bases from J, with 10 bases between. CDR3 size: 11 residues. Here the CDR3 DNA reads TGTGCCAGCGGCTGGGGGGCTGAAGCTTTCTTT. It translates to CASGWGAEAFF.

The V gene is TRBV9, the J gene TRBJ2-7; TRBD1 matches 10 bases. With 0 bases clipped from V and 3 bases from J, the junction kept 3 bases outside the gene matches. This CDR3 is built from 15 residues. CDR1 SGDLS and CDR2 YYNGEE come from the germline V gene. CDR3 amino acids: CASSVGGTGVYEQYF. The DNA for the CDR3 is TGTGCCAGCAGCGTAGGGGGGACAGGGGTCTACGAGCAGTACTTC.

This sequence joins TRBV7-6 and TRBJ2-7; D remains ambiguous. The ends were cut back, 8 bases at V and 6 bases at J, with 14 bases in the middle. Germline V lookup: CDR1 SGHVS, CDR2 FNYEAQ. The CDR3 consists of 12 residues. The CDR3 region has the DNA TGTGCCAGCGGTCAGGTATCGCTCGAGCAGTACTTC. Its translation is CASGQVSLEQYF.

J is TRBJ2-7 and V is TRBV14, with a tentative D call TRBD1 (5 bases). The germline V gene encodes CDR1 SGHDN and CDR2 FVKESK. The CDR3 is 16 amino acids. The V and J ends lost 4 bases and 6 bases respectively, with 22 bases between them. CDR3 loop: CASSPRVTIVGGEQYF. The CDR3 DNA is TGTGCCAGCAGCCCCAGGGTCACTATCGTGGGCGGCGAGCAGTACTTC. Full variable domain (remainder filled in from reference TRBV14 and TRBJ2-7): EAGVTQFPSHSVIEKGQTVTLRCDPISGHDNLYWYRRVMGKEIKFLLHFVKESKQDESGMPNNRFLAERTGGTYSTLKVQPAELEDSGVYFCASSPRVTIVGGEQYFGPGTRLTVT.

This chain links TRBV19 with TRBJ1-2; 8 bases are a match to TRBD1. This CDR3 is built from 15 residues. V lost 4 bases, J lost 8 bases, and 12 bases stayed unmatched. Germline V gene data show CDR1 as LNHDA and CDR2 as SQIVND (reference sequence). The CDR3 loop is CASSTLQGVVYGYTF. The CDR3 DNA sequence: TGTGCCAGTAGTACCTTACAGGGGGTGGTGTACGGCTACACCTTC. Variable domain in full (rest from reference TRBV19 and TRBJ1-2): DGGITQSPKYLFRKEGQNVTLSCEQNLNHDAMYWYRQDPGQGLRLIYYSQIVNDFQKGDIAEGYSVSREKKESFPLTVTSAQKNPTAFYLCASSTLQGVVYGYTFGSGTRLTVV.

The chain couples TRBV27 to TRBJ1-6; D unclear. The CDR3 extends over 15 amino acids. The germline V gene encodes CDR1 MNHEY and CDR2 SMNVEV (reference sequence). The V and J ends lost 6 bases and 4 bases respectively, with 13 bases between them. CDR3 nucleotides: TGTGCCAGCAGCACCACCGGGAAGTATAATTCACCCCTCCACTTT. The encoded protein is CASSTTGKYNSPLHF.

V is TRBV6-1 and J is TRBJ1-5; tentatively, D is TRBD1 (5 bases). This CDR3 spans 13 amino acids. Per germline, CDR1 MNHNS and CDR2 SASEGT. The V end lost 6 bases, the J end lost 7 bases, and 13 bases lay between the germline ends. CDR3: CASRLLEGQPQHF. As DNA, the CDR3 is TGTGCCAGCAGATTGCTGGAGGGGCAGCCCCAGCATTTT.

The rearrangement links TRBV11-2 to TRBJ2-5; D call uncertain. CDR3 size: 14 residues. Germline V gene data show CDR1 as SGHAT and CDR2 as FQNNGV. The V gene lost 1 base and the J gene lost 1 base, with 7 bases spanning the gap. The CDR3 nucleotides are TGTGCCAGCAGCTTAGTTCACAGCCAAGAGACCCAGTACTTC. Its translation is CASSLVHSQETQYF.

The chain combines TRBV6-5 with TRBJ2-3; D is possibly TRBD2 (6 bases). V was shortened by 8 bases and J by 2 bases, with 14 bases between the two germline ends. This CDR3 region has 14 residues. Germline-derived CDR1 and CDR2 are MNHEY and SVGAGI. The CDR3 region has the DNA TGTGCCAGCCGCAGGCGGGACCTCACAGATACGCAGTATTTT. Its translation is CASRRRDLTDTQYF.

The J gene is TRBJ1-2, the V gene TRBV10-1; the D gene is possibly TRBD1 (5 bases). The CDR3 consists of 13 residues. Per germline, CDR1 WNHNN and CDR2 SYGVQD (reference sequence). The V and J ends lost 4 bases and 4 bases respectively, with 10 bases between them. DNA of the CDR3: TGCGCCAGCAGTGGTCGGAGGGGCTATGGCTACACCTTC. Protein: CASSGRRGYGYTF.

V usage is TRBV12-5 and J usage is TRBJ2-1; weak D call: TRBD1 (6 bases). This CDR3 region has 12 residues. With 7 bases removed from V and 7 bases from J, the gap between germline ends came to 11 bases. Germline lookup yields CDR1 LGHNT and CDR2 FRNRAP. The CDR3 region is CASEPRGNEQFF. The CDR3 DNA reads TGTGCTAGTGAGCCAAGGGGGAATGAGCAGTTCTTC.

The rearrangement joins TRBV5-1 to TRBJ1-1, with unresolved D. V was trimmed by 4 bases and J by 0 bases, leaving 10 bases between them. The germline gives CDR1 SGHRS, CDR2 YFSETQ. The CDR3 runs to 14 residues. For the CDR3, the DNA is TGCGCCAGCAGCAGATCGGTTTTGAACACTGAAGCTTTCTTT. Translating gives CASSRSVLNTEAFF.

This chain links TRBV6-5 with TRBJ1-3; 7 bases are a match to TRBD1. The CDR3 sequence is 15 residues long. Germline-derived CDR1 and CDR2 are MNHEY and SVGAGI. The junction had 5 bases not matched to a gene; V was cut back by 6 bases and J by 0 bases. In DNA form, the CDR3 reads TGTGCCAGCAGCACGGACAGGTTCTCTGGAAACACCATATATTTT. The encoded protein is CASSTDRFSGNTIYF.

This chain joins TRBV5-1 and TRBJ2-3; 9 bases are shared with TRBD1. The CDR3 has 16 residues. With 4 bases clipped from V and 3 bases from J, the junction kept 9 bases outside the gene matches. Germline V gives CDR1 SGHRS, CDR2 YFSETQ. CDR3 in DNA: TGCGCCAGCAGCCACTACGGACAGGGGCGGACAGATACGCAGTATTTT. Translated, it gives CASSHYGQGRTDTQYF.

About this clone itself: This CDR3 is also generated by other DNA sequences in the sample. This rearrangement joins TRBV6-1 to TRBJ2-5, with 11 bases lining up with TRBD2. Germline V gene data show CDR1 as MNHNS and CDR2 as SASEGT. This CDR3 comprises 15 residues. Trimming took 2 bases from V and 5 from J; bases not matched to a gene: 4. CDR3 in amino acids: CASSELAGGQETQYF. CDR3 bases: TGTGCCAGCAGTGAACTAGCGGGGGGCCAGGAGACCCAGTACTTC.

The chain recombines TRBV30 with TRBJ2-5, with a possible D match to TRBD2 (5 bases). Germline CDR1 GTSNPN, CDR2 SVGIG (reference sequence). Trimming left V 2 bases short and J 2 bases short, with 12 bases between. CDR3 length: 14 residues. The CDR3 loop reads CAWSPWERQETQYF. The CDR3, as DNA: TGTGCCTGGAGTCCGTGGGAGAGGCAAGAGACCCAGTACTTC.

This chain uses TRBV19 with TRBJ2-2, with 8 bases that match TRBD2. The germline V gene has CDR1 LNHDA and CDR2 SQIVND (reference sequence). Trimming cost V 5 bases and J 5 bases; bases outside gene matches: 7. The CDR3 is 15 amino acids. The CDR3 coding sequence is TGTGCCAGTAGTCCCCTAACGGGAGGGACCGGGGAGCTGTTTTTT. Its protein is CASSPLTGGTGELFF.

The V gene is TRBV11-3, the J gene TRBJ2-7; D remains ambiguous. The germline V gene encodes CDR1 SGHNT and CDR2 YENEEA. The CDR3 extends over 12 amino acids. Trimming shortened V by 0 bases and J by 2 bases, and 2 bases separated the two germline ends. The CDR3 region has the DNA TGTGCCAGCAGCTTAGACACCTACGAGCAGTACTTC. Translation gives CASSLDTYEQYF.

The rearrangement uses TRBV7-2 and TRBJ1-2, with unresolved D. The CDR3 totals 14 residues. The V gene lost 2 bases and the J gene lost 6 bases, with 13 bases spanning the gap. Germline V CDR1 and CDR2: SGHTA, FQGNSA. CDR3 in DNA: TGTGCCAGCAGCTTATTTCTTCAGATTGATGGCTACACCTTC. Translating gives CASSLFLQIDGYTF.

The chain employs TRBV6-6 and TRBJ1-5, with D possibly TRBD1 on 5 matching bases. The V and J ends lost 2 bases and 3 bases respectively, with 11 bases between them. Germline CDR1 and CDR2: MNHNY and SVGAGI (reference sequence). The CDR3 consists of 15 residues. DNA for the CDR3: TGTGCCAGCAGTTACCCGCCAGGGAACAATCAGCCCCAGCATTTT. Encoded protein: CASSYPPGNNQPQHF.

The gene calls are TRBV28 and TRBJ2-3; a possible D gene is TRBD2 (6 bases). This CDR3 spans 14 amino acids. V was shortened by 3 bases and J by 3 bases, with 10 bases between the two germline ends. CDR1 and CDR2 (germline): MDHEN, SYDVKM. CDR3 amino acids: CASSFGGATDTQYF. CDR3 DNA sequence: TGTGCCAGCAGTTTTGGCGGGGCAACAGATACGCAGTATTTT. The full variable domain, with the rest looked up from reference TRBV28 and TRBJ2-3, is DVKVTQSSRYLVKRTGEKVFLECVQDMDHENMFWYRQDPGLGLRLIYFSYDVKMKEKGDIPEGYSVSREKKERFSLILESASTNQTSMYLCASSFGGATDTQYFGPGTRLTVL.

The J gene is TRBJ1-1, the V gene TRBV6-1; TRBD1 matches 8 bases. There are 17 residues in the CDR3. Per germline, CDR1 MNHNS and CDR2 SASEGT. The J segment lost 5 bases and the V segment lost 4 bases, leaving 15 bases of the junction unmatched. The CDR3 DNA sequence: TGTGCCAGCAGTGCCCGGACAGGGAGTTTTGCGAGTACTGAAGCTTTCTTT. Its translation: CASSARTGSFASTEAFF.

This sequence joins TRBV30 and TRBJ2-5; D is unclear. The V and J ends lost 4 bases and 4 bases respectively, with 16 bases between them. The length of the CDR3 is 14 residues. The germline CDR1 and CDR2 sequences are GTSNPN and SVGIG (reference sequence). DNA of the CDR3: TGTGCCTGGACCCCCCCCCGAGGCTTAGAGACCCAGTACTTC. It yields the protein CAWTPPRGLETQYF.

The CDR3 here is CASRQPGSGNTIYF. The CDR3 region has the DNA TGTGCCAGTAGACAACCAGGGTCTGGAAACACCATATATTTT. The V call is TRBV19, the J call TRBJ1-3; D is perhaps TRBD1 (5 bases). CDR3 length: 14 amino acids. Per the germline V gene, CDR1 is LNHDA and CDR2 is SQIVND (reference sequence). Trimming took 6 bases from V and 1 from J, leaving 10 bases between them. Full variable domain (remainder filled in from reference TRBV19 and TRBJ1-3): DGGITQSPKYLFRKEGQNVTLSCEQNLNHDAMYWYRQDPGQGLRLIYYSQIVNDFQKGDIAEGYSVSREKKESFPLTVTSAQKNPTAFYLCASRQPGSGNTIYFGEGSWLTVV.

The chain recombines TRBV7-9 with TRBJ2-7; D perhaps matches TRBD2 (6 bases). This CDR3 comprises 13 residues. V shed 3 bases and J shed 4 bases, with 10 bases lying between them. CDR1 is SEHNR and CDR2 is FQNEAQ in the germline V gene (reference sequence). DNA for the CDR3: TGTGCCAGCAGCTTTGGTGGGGGGTACGAGCAGTACTTC. Translating it yields CASSFGGGYEQYF.

There are a few counts of this clone. The chain couples TRBV6-5 to TRBJ1-1, with 7 nucleotides matching TRBD1. J lost 0 bases, V lost 6 bases, and 1 base had no gene match. This CDR3 has 13 amino acids. Germline CDR1 MNHEY, CDR2 SVGAGI. The CDR3 DNA reads as TGTGCCAGCAGGGGACAGATGAACACTGAAGCTTTCTTT. Protein: CASRGQMNTEAFF.

This clone has only one observation. The rearrangement links TRBV6-1 to TRBJ1-1; 9 bases are a match to TRBD1. The CDR3 runs 11 residues. Germline V gives CDR1 MNHNS, CDR2 SASEGT. V lost 7 bases to trimming and J lost 11 bases; unmatched junction nucleotides: 5. The CDR3 DNA follows: TGTGCCAGCATCGGACAGGGGAAGGCTTTCTTT. Translated: CASIGQGKAFF.